These T cell receptor beta chains were read from a single sample in a study of blood T cell repertoires in COVID-19. Method: immunoSEQ multiplex PCR; TCRdb's copy keeps in-frame clones and lacks some. The data show about 80,000 clones, 60% to 85% seen once. Sample: peripheral blood. The receptors were sampled from a human donor in a cohort sampled during active COVID-19. Both conserved end residues are part of each CDR3. Fields, in order: CDR3 length, D gene, V gene, clone size, J gene, CDR3 DNA, CDR3 protein. D genes are given only for firm matches. A clone size is listed for some rows: how often the clone was seen (once, few, many), or a class if it is expanded.

15,-,TRBV10-1,-,TRBJ1-4,TGCGCCAGCAGTGAGTCGCACGGGGTTACTGAAAAACTGTTTTTT,CASSESHGVTEKLFF
15,-,TRBV14,-,TRBJ2-1,TGTGCCAGCAGCCAAGTTGGCTGGGAGGAGGATGAGCAGTTCTTC,CASSQVGWEEDEQFF
18,TRBD2,TRBV5-1,-,TRBJ2-3,TGCGCCAGCAGCGCCAGGCCCCTCAGCGGGGGTTCGACAGATACGCAGTATTTT,CASSARPLSGGSTDTQYF
11,-,TRBV12-3/TRBV12-4,-,TRBJ1-3,TGTGCCAGCAGCGGGGGTCCCACCATATATTTT,CASSGGPTIYF
19,TRBD2,TRBV3-1/TRBV3-2,-,TRBJ2-3,TGTGCCAGCAGCCCTTCAACTAGCGGGGCCTCCAGTAGCACAGATACGCAGTATTTT,CASSPSTSGASSSTDTQYF
13,-,TRBV19,-,TRBJ2-7,TGTGCCAGTAGTATACGGCCAGGGTTTAAGCAGTACTTC,CASSIRPGFKQYF
16,-,TRBV6-6,-,TRBJ2-7,TGTGCCAGCAGTTACCTACCCACGACAGGTCCCCACGAGCAGTACTTC,CASSYLPTTGPHEQYF
16,-,TRBV19,-,TRBJ1-5,TGTGCCAGTAGTATAGCTGGGGAGAGCGGCAATCAGCCCCAGCATTTT,CASSIAGESGNQPQHF
12,-,TRBV9,-,TRBJ2-3,TGTGCCAGCAGCGTAGGAGGTGATACGCAGTATTTT,CASSVGGDTQYF
15,-,TRBV21-1,once,TRBJ1-1,TGTGCCAGCAGCCACTTGTGGGGCCCCAACACTGAAGCTTTCTTT,CASSHLWGPNTEAFF
13,-,TRBV2,-,TRBJ1-2,TGTGCCAGCAGCACGACAGGCTCCTATGGCTACACCTTC,CASSTTGSYGYTF
13,-,TRBV20-1,-,TRBJ2-2,TGCAGTGCTAGTACAGTGAACACCGGGGAGCTGTTTTTT,CSASTVNTGELFF
15,-,TRBV5-6,-,TRBJ2-1,TGTGCCAGCAGCTTGGGACTACCCTCCTACAATGAGCAGTTCTTC,CASSLGLPSYNEQFF
14,TRBD1,TRBV3-1/TRBV3-2,many,TRBJ2-1,TGTGCCAGCAGCCCGGACAGGCGGTACAATGAGCAGTTCTTC,CASSPDRRYNEQFF
14,TRBD2,TRBV29-1,-,TRBJ2-1,TGCAGCGTTTATGCCGGGACTACCTACAATGAGCAGTTCTTC,CSVYAGTTYNEQFF
16,TRBD2,TRBV6-2/TRBV6-3,-,TRBJ2-1,TGTGCCAGCAGTTCCGTAAGCGGGAGTAGTGGCAATGAGCAGTTCTTC,CASSSVSGSSGNEQFF
15,-,TRBV4-3,-,TRBJ2-1,TGCGCCAGCAGCCAAGATGGTCTATCCTACAATGAGCAGTTCTTC,CASSQDGLSYNEQFF
14,TRBD1,TRBV9,-,TRBJ2-1,TGTGCCAGCAGCGGGACAGGCTCCTACAATGAGCAGTTCTTC,CASSGTGSYNEQFF
16,TRBD2,TRBV2,-,TRBJ2-4,TGTGCCAGCAGGAGAGGTGGGACTAGCGGGGAAAACATTCAGTACTTC,CASRRGGTSGENIQYF
15,-,TRBV6-2/TRBV6-3,-,TRBJ2-5,TGTGCCAGCAGTTACGCGGCAGGGGATGGAGAGACCCAGTACTTC,CASSYAAGDGETQYF
15,TRBD1,TRBV6-2/TRBV6-3,-,TRBJ1-5,TGTGCCAGCAGTTCGGGACAGGTGTTTAATCAGCCCCAGCATTTT,CASSSGQVFNQPQHF
13,TRBD1,TRBV12-3/TRBV12-4,-,TRBJ2-5,TGTGCCAGCAGTTGGGACAGCCAAGAGACCCAGTACTTC,CASSWDSQETQYF